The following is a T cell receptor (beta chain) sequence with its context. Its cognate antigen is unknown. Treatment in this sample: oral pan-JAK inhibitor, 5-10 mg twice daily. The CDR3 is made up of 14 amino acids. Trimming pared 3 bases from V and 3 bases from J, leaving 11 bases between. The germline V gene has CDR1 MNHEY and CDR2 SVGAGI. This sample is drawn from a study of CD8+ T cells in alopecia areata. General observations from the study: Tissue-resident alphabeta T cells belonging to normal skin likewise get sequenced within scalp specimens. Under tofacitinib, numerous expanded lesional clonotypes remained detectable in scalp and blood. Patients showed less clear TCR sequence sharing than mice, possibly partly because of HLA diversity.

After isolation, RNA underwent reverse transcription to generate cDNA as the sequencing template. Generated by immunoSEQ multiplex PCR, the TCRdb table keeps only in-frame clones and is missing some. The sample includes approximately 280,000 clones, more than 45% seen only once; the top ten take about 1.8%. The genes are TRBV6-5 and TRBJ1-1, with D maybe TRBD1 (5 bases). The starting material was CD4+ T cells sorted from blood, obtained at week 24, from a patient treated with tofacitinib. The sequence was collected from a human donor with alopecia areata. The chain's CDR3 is CASSYGGGYTEAFF. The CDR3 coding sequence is TGTGCCAGCAGTTATGGGGGAGGATACACTGAAGCTTTCTTT.